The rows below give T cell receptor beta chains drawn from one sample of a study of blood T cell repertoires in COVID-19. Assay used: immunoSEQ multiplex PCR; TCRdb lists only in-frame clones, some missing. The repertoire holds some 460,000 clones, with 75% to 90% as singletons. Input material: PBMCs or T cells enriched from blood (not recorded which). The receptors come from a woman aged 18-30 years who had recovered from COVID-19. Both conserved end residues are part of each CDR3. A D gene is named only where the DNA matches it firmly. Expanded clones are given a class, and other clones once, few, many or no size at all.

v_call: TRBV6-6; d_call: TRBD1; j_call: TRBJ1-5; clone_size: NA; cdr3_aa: CASSYSGQGKPQHF; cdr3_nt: TGTGCCAGCAGTTACTCGGGACAGGGGAAGCCCCAGCATTTT
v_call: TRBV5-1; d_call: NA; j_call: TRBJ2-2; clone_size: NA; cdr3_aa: CASSWAGTNTGELFF; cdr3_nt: TGCGCCAGCAGCTGGGCAGGAACGAACACCGGGGAGCTGTTTTTT
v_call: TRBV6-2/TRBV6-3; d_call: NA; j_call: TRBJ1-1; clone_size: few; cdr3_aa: CASSFRGSSPEAFF; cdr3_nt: TGTGCCAGCAGCTTCAGGGGTAGTAGCCCTGAAGCTTTCTTT
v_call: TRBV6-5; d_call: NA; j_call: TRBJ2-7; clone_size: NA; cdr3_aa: CASGFGLIYEQYF; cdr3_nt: TGTGCCAGCGGCTTCGGACTGATCTACGAGCAGTACTTC
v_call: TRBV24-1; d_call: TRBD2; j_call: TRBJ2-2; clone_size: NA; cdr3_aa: CATSDPLAGEGTGELFF; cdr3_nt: TGTGCCACCAGTGATCCGCTAGCGGGGGAGGGTACCGGGGAGCTGTTTTTT
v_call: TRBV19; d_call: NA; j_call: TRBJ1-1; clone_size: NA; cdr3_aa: CASSPPGRMNTEAFF; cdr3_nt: TGTGCCAGTAGTCCTCCAGGGAGGATGAACACTGAAGCTTTCTTT
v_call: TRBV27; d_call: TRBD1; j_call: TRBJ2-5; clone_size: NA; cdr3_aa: CASQGATETQYF; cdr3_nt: TGTGCCAGCCAGGGGGCTACAGAGACCCAGTACTTC
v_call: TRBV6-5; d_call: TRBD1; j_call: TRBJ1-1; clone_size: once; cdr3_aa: CASSPDRVGTEAFF; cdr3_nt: TGTGCCAGCAGCCCCGACAGGGTAGGAACTGAAGCTTTCTTT
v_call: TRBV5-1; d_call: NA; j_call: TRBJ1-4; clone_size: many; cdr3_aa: CASREGGINEKLFF; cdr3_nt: TGCGCCAGCAGAGAAGGGGGTATTAATGAAAAACTGTTTTTT
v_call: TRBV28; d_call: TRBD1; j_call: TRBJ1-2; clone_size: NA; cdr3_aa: CASSFGQGIRFNYGYTF; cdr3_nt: TGTGCCAGCAGTTTCGGACAGGGCATCAGGTTTAACTATGGCTACACCTTC
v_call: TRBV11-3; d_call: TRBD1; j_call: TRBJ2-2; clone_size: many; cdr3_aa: CASSWGTGMGTGELFF; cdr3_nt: TGTGCCAGCAGCTGGGGGACAGGGATGGGGACCGGGGAGCTGTTTTTT
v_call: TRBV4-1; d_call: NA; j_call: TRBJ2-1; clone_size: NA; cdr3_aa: CASSQPRLISNNEQFF; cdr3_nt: TGCGCCAGCAGCCAACCCCGACTGATTTCTAACAATGAGCAGTTCTTC
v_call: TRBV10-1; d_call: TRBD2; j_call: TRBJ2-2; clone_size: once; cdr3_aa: CASSESGGTGELFF; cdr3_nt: TGCGCCAGCAGTGAGTCGGGAGGGACCGGGGAGCTGTTTTTT
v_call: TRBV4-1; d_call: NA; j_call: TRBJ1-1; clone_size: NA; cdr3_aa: CASSQESGGNTEAFF; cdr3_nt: TGCGCCAGCAGCCAGGAGTCCGGGGGGAACACTGAAGCTTTCTTT
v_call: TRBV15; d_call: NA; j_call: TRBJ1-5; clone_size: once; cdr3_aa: CATSGGFGSNQPQHF; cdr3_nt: TGTGCCACCTCTGGAGGGTTCGGGAGCAATCAGCCCCAGCATTTT
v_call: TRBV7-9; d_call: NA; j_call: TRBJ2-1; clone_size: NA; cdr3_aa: CASSQVLPSYNEQFF; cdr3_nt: TGTGCCAGCAGCCAGGTCCTTCCCTCCTACAATGAGCAGTTCTTC